Listed below are T cell receptor beta chains from one sample, sequenced in a study of Ad26.COV2.S vaccination and SARS-CoV-2 variants. Generated by immunoSEQ multiplex PCR, the TCRdb table keeps only in-frame clones and is missing some. This repertoire shows around 400,000 clones, 75% to 95% found once; its top ten account for roughly an eighth. Sample: peripheral blood, taken in a trial of Ad26.COV2.S vaccine versus placebo. Receptors originate from a person between 18 and 65 years old who received the Ad26.COV2.S COVID-19 vaccine or a placebo. The CDR3 runs from the conserved cysteine through the conserved F or W. The order of the fields is D gene, J gene, clone size, V gene, CDR3 DNA, CDR3 protein. The D gene is left open where the match is weak. Clone size is given for some rows only: seen once, a few or many times, or a class if the clone is expanded.

D gene: .
J gene: TRBJ1-6
clone size: .
V gene: TRBV30
CDR3 DNA: TGTGCCTCAATCGGGCCGGTTCCCAATTCACCCCTCCACTTT
CDR3 protein: CASIGPVPNSPLHF

D gene: .
J gene: TRBJ2-3
clone size: .
V gene: TRBV10-3
CDR3 DNA: TGTGCCATCAGCTCGGTGGGAGAAGATACGCAGTATTTT
CDR3 protein: CAISSVGEDTQYF

D gene: .
J gene: TRBJ1-2
clone size: .
V gene: TRBV7-2
CDR3 DNA: TGTGCCAGCAGCCCGGAAGGAGGCCCCGTCGGCTATGGCTACACCTTC
CDR3 protein: CASSPEGGPVGYGYTF

D gene: .
J gene: TRBJ2-1
clone size: .
V gene: TRBV7-8
CDR3 DNA: TGTGCCAGCAGCAACTTTGGTGAGCAGTTCTTC
CDR3 protein: CASSNFGEQFF

D gene: .
J gene: TRBJ1-1
clone size: .
V gene: TRBV2
CDR3 DNA: TGTGCCAGCAACCTAGACACGAACACTGAAGCTTTCTTT
CDR3 protein: CASNLDTNTEAFF

D gene: .
J gene: TRBJ1-2
clone size: .
V gene: TRBV12-3/TRBV12-4
CDR3 DNA: TGTGCCAGCAGATCCCAGGGAATCGATGGCTACACCTTC
CDR3 protein: CASRSQGIDGYTF

D gene: .
J gene: TRBJ1-1
clone size: .
V gene: TRBV6-5
CDR3 DNA: TGTGCCAGCAGTAGGAACACTGAAGCTTTCTTT
CDR3 protein: CASSRNTEAFF

D gene: TRBD2
J gene: TRBJ2-2
clone size: .
V gene: TRBV27
CDR3 DNA: TGTGCCAGCAGTTTATTTAGCGGGATGAACACCGGGGAGCTGTTTTTT
CDR3 protein: CASSLFSGMNTGELFF

D gene: .
J gene: TRBJ2-3
clone size: .
V gene: TRBV19
CDR3 DNA: TGTGCCAGTAGTATGACCGGGAGCAGCACAGATACGCAGTATTTT
CDR3 protein: CASSMTGSSTDTQYF

D gene: .
J gene: TRBJ2-1
clone size: .
V gene: TRBV7-9
CDR3 DNA: TGTGCCAGCAGTTTTACGGCTTCCAGTGAGCAGTTCTTC
CDR3 protein: CASSFTASSEQFF

D gene: TRBD1
J gene: TRBJ2-4
clone size: .
V gene: TRBV14
CDR3 DNA: TGTGCCAGCAGCCAGATCGACAGGGGGTCGGTCAAAAACATTCAGTACTTC
CDR3 protein: CASSQIDRGSVKNIQYF

D gene: .
J gene: TRBJ1-1
clone size: .
V gene: TRBV4-1
CDR3 DNA: TGCGCCAGCAGCCAAGATCTCCCTCGAGGGGCCACTGAAGCTTTCTTT
CDR3 protein: CASSQDLPRGATEAFF

D gene: .
J gene: TRBJ2-1
clone size: .
V gene: TRBV3-1/TRBV3-2
CDR3 DNA: TGTGCCAGCAGCCATCAGGAGAGCTCCTACAATGAGCAGTTCTTC
CDR3 protein: CASSHQESSYNEQFF

D gene: .
J gene: TRBJ2-1
clone size: .
V gene: TRBV4-3
CDR3 DNA: TGCGCCAGCAGCCAAGATAGAACCTACAATGAGCAGTTCTTC
CDR3 protein: CASSQDRTYNEQFF

D gene: .
J gene: TRBJ1-4
clone size: .
V gene: TRBV15
CDR3 DNA: TGTGCCACCAGCAGAGGACAGACAACTAATGAAAAACTGTTTTTT
CDR3 protein: CATSRGQTTNEKLFF

D gene: .
J gene: TRBJ2-7
clone size: few
V gene: TRBV18
CDR3 DNA: TGTGCCAGCTCACCTGGGTATAGGAACGAGCAGTACTTC
CDR3 protein: CASSPGYRNEQYF

D gene: .
J gene: TRBJ2-7
clone size: .
V gene: TRBV10-1
CDR3 DNA: TGCGCCAGCAGTGACGGGACCGACGCAAGGGACGAGCAGTACTTC
CDR3 protein: CASSDGTDARDEQYF

D gene: TRBD1
J gene: TRBJ2-1
clone size: .
V gene: TRBV18
CDR3 DNA: TGTGCCAGCTCACCAGAGGACAGGTCCTACAATGAGCAGTTCTTC
CDR3 protein: CASSPEDRSYNEQFF

D gene: .
J gene: TRBJ1-5
clone size: .
V gene: TRBV4-1
CDR3 DNA: TGCGCCAGCAGCGTATACGGACAGCTGAATCAGCCCCAGCATTTT
CDR3 protein: CASSVYGQLNQPQHF

D gene: .
J gene: TRBJ1-5
clone size: .
V gene: TRBV12-3/TRBV12-4
CDR3 DNA: TGTGCCAGCAGTTTTTTAGGATATCAGCCCCAGCATTTT
CDR3 protein: CASSFLGYQPQHF

D gene: TRBD2
J gene: TRBJ2-1
clone size: .
V gene: TRBV2
CDR3 DNA: TGTGCCAGCAGTGTTCCTAGCGGGAGCCCTACCAATGAGCAGTTCTTC
CDR3 protein: CASSVPSGSPTNEQFF

D gene: .
J gene: TRBJ1-1
clone size: .
V gene: TRBV5-8
CDR3 DNA: TGTGCCAGCAGCTTGCTGGGACGGATGAACACTGAAGCTTTCTTT
CDR3 protein: CASSLLGRMNTEAFF